This T cell receptor (beta chain) is from a study of blood T cell repertoires in COVID-19. About the study: Spain, Italy and the United States supplied samples that represented acute and convalescent COVID-19. PBMCs, B-cell-depleted T cells, or T cells provided the cDNA or gDNA that made up the material.

Produced via immunoSEQ multiplex PCR; TCRdb's table is partial and in-frame only. The repertoire includes approximately 210,000 clones, approximately 90% of them detected once, and about 6.6% sits in the top ten. V was pared by 0 bases and J by 0 bases, with 6 bases of the junction left unmatched. This CDR3 is 19 amino acids long. Germline V gives CDR1 SGHVS, CDR2 FQNEAQ. There are a few counts of this clone. Material: peripheral blood. The genes are TRBV7-8 and TRBJ2-6; 9 nucleotides agree with TRBD1. This receptor was taken from a woman aged 40-49 years who had recovered from COVID-19. The CDR3 loop reads CASSLARTGATSGANVLTF. As DNA, the CDR3 is TGTGCCAGCAGCTTAGCGCGGACAGGGGCAACCTCTGGGGCCAACGTCCTGACTTTC. The entire variable domain, with the rest obtained from reference TRBV7-8 and TRBJ2-6, is as follows: GAGVSQSPRYKVAKRGQDVALRCDPISGHVSLFWYQQALGQGPEFLTYFQNEAQLDKSGLPSDRFFAERPEGSVSTLKIQRTQQEDSAVYLCASSLARTGATSGANVLTFGAGSRLTVL.